One and the same sample provided the 6 T cell receptor beta chains below, sequenced in a study of T cell clonality in common variable immunodeficiency. General study findings and limits: In common variable immunodeficiency, TCR beta chains reportedly carried fewer deletions and N-nucleotide insertions.

Only in-frame clones appear in the TCRdb table, and some are missing; sequencing was by immunoSEQ multiplex PCR. The data show 25,000 to 35,000 clones, with none appearing a single time. No antigens are known for them. Sample: peripheral blood mononuclear cells. These receptors all come from a human donor with common variable immunodeficiency.

Only a few counts were recorded for this clone. The read stops 3 residues short of the end of the CDR3; the missing end is completed from the germline J gene. J is TRBJ1-2 and V is TRBV19; 12 bases fit TRBD1. This CDR3 has 14 residues. Germline-derived CDR1 and CDR2 are LNHDA and SQIVND (reference sequence). The J segment lost 6 bases and the V segment lost 7 bases, leaving 6 bases of the junction unmatched. CDR3 bases read: TGTGCCAGTATTGGGACAGGGGGCGCAAATGGC. It specifies CASIGTGGANG. The entire CDR3 protein is CASIGTGGANGYTF.

This clone has ten or more counts. The read halts 3 residues ahead of the CDR3 end, with the missing end drawn from the germline J gene. The chain combines TRBV20-1 with TRBJ2-2; D might be TRBD1 (6 bases). CDR1 is DFQATT, CDR2 SNEGSKA, per germline (reference sequence). Trimming pared 6 bases from V and 5 bases from J, leaving 7 bases between. CDR3 size: 11 residues. CDR3 amino acids: CSARGTGELFF. The CDR3 DNA, read in part, is TGCAGTGCCAGGGGTACCGGGGAG.

As for this clone: The read ends 3 residues before the CDR3 terminus; that terminus is restored from the germline J gene. The rearrangement joins TRBV19 to TRBJ2-5, with a possible D match to TRBD2 (6 bases). Germline assignment: CDR1 LNHDA and CDR2 SQIVND (reference sequence). The CDR3 totals 13 residues. The V gene lost 1 base and the J gene lost 7 bases, with 10 bases spanning the gap. Incomplete CDR3 DNA: TGTGCCAGTAGTATAGCGGGGGAAGGGACC. It translates to CASSIAGEGT. The entire CDR3 reads CASSIAGEGTQYF.

To note about this clone: Read data end 3 residues before the CDR3 end; the end is taken from the germline J gene. The chain recombines TRBV6-7 with TRBJ2-1; TRBD1 aligns across 7 bases. TRBV6-7 belongs to the ORF category, with a function that is uncertain. The length of the CDR3 is 16 residues. Germline trimming cut 0 bases from V and 2 bases from J; bases unmatched to any gene: 4. The part of the CDR3 DNA that was read is TGTGCCAGCAGTTACTCGGGGACAGTCGCCTACAATGAG. Its translation is CASSYSGTVAYNE. The complete CDR3 protein is CASSYSGTVAYNEQFF.

Regarding this clone: The CDR3 extends 3 residues past the end of the read, so its final part is completed from the germline J gene. This chain uses TRBV5-1 with TRBJ1-6, with TRBD1 matching over 8 bases. Per germline, CDR1 SGHRS and CDR2 YFSETQ. The V and J ends lost 4 bases and 5 bases, in that order; junction bases with no gene match: 5. The CDR3 runs 15 residues. This CDR3 reads CASSIRQGNNSPLHF. The part of the CDR3 DNA that was read is TGCGCCAGCAGCATCCGACAGGGGAATAATTCACCC. The variable domain in full, with the rest retrieved from reference TRBV5-1 and TRBJ1-6, is KAGVTQTPRYLIKTRGQQVTLSCSPISGHRSVSWYQQTPGQGLQFLFEYFSETQRNKGNFPGRFSGRQFSNSRSEMNVSTLELGDSALYLCASSIRQGNNSPLHFGNGTRLTVT.

About this clone: The read ends 3 residues early relative to the CDR3; the germline J gene fills the gap. The V gene is TRBV7-2, the J gene TRBJ1-5; D ambiguous. The CDR3 length is 14 residues. Trimming took off 0 bases at V and 3 bases at J, with 6 bases between the two ends. Germline-derived CDR1 and CDR2 are SGHTA and FQGNSA. The CDR3 loop is CASSLAVVNQPQHF. The CDR3 bases that were read are TGTGCCAGCAGCTTAGCAGTAGTCAATCAGCCC.